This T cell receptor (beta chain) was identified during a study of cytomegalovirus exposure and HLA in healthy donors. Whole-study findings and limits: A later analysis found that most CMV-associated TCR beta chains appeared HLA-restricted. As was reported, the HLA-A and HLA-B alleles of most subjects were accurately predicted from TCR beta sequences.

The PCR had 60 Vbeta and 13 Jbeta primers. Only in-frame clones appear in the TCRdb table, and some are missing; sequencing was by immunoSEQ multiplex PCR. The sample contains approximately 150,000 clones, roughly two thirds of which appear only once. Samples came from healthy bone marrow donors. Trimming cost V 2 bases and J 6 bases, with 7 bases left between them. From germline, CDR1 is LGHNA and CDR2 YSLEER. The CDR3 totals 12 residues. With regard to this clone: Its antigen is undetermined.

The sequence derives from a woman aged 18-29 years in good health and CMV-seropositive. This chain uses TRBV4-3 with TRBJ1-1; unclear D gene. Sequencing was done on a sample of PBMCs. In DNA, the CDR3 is TGCGCCAGCAGCCAAAACGGGGCTGAAGCTTTCTTT. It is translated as CASSQNGAEAFF.